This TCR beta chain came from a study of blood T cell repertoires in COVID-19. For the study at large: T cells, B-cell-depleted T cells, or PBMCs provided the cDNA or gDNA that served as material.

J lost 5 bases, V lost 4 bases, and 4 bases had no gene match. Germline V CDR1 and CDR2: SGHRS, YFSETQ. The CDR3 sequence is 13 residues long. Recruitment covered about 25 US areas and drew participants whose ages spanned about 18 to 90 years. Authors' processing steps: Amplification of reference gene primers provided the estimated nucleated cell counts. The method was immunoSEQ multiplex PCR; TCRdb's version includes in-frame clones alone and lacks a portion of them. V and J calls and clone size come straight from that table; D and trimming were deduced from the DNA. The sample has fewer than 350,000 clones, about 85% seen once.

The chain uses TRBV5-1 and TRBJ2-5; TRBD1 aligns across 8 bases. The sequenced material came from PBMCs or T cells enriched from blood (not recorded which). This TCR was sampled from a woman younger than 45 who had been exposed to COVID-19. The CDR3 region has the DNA TGCGCCAGCAGCAGACAGGGGATGGAGACCCAGTACTTC. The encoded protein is CASSRQGMETQYF.